This TCR beta chain appears in the sequencing data of a study of beta chain features in type 1 diabetes. This clone appeared a few times. The target antigen is unknown. Findings and caveats of the study: In every one of the four CD4+ subsets, TCRB CDR3s were moderately but significantly shorter in Type 1 diabetes patients. VDJ junctions from patients with type 1 diabetes contained fewer insertions and more deletions.

The investigators reverse transcribed all of the isolated RNA, so they sequenced expressed TCRB transcripts. The repertoire was sequenced with immunoSEQ multiplex PCR; TCRdb's copy has only in-frame clones and lacks some. The repertoire consists of over 200,000 clones, with 11% occurring once and the leading ten covering about 0.018%. Deletions cut 1 base from V and 1 base from J, with 10 bases between. The CDR3 has 15 amino acids. CDR1 and CDR2 from the germline V gene are LGHNA and YSLEER. The sequencing input was naive CD4+ T cells from blood. The chain has TRBV4-3 and TRBJ2-5; D is possibly TRBD1 (5 bases). The TCR originated in a man aged 25-40 years with type 1 diabetes. DNA for the CDR3: TGCGCCAGCAGCCAAGCCAGGGAACTCCAAGAGACCCAGTACTTC. Its translation: CASSQARELQETQYF.